Described below is a single T cell receptor (beta chain) sequence and its context. This record comes from a study of blood T cell repertoires in COVID-19. Looking at the study overall: COVID-19 samples, acute and convalescent, were from the United States, Italy and Spain.

With 5 bases removed from V and 13 bases from J, the gap between germline ends came to 12 bases. This CDR3 comprises 12 residues. Germline CDR1 reads MNHEY; CDR2 reads SVGEGT. Patients in Seattle were enrolled during active infection, then followed longitudinally. In the original workflow: By means of reference gene primer amplification, nucleated cell counts were estimated. Data came from immunoSEQ multiplex PCR; TCRdb stores just in-frame clones and leaves some out. The V and J calls and clone size were taken over from that table, and D and trimming were inferred from the DNA. Among 210,000 or so clones, approximately 85% were seen once, and the ten largest hold roughly 5.3%.

This TCR was recovered from a man aged 50 to 60 with COVID-19, enrolled during active disease. The V call is TRBV6-2 or TRBV6-3, the J call TRBJ1-6, with D perhaps matching TRBD1 (5 bases). Input material: peripheral blood. The CDR3 here is CASSDQGYPLHF. DNA of the CDR3: TGTGCCAGCAGTGATCAGGGTTACCCCCTCCACTTT.